The T cell receptor beta chain described here comes from a study of T-cell memory formation after mild COVID-19. A 5'RACE reaction primed in the constant segment made cDNA libraries of TCR alpha and TCR beta, and these carried sample barcodes and UMIs. TCRdb analysed the 5' RACE reads with MiXCR anew, one entry per CDR3 protein. The sample has about 560,000 distinct CDR3 sequences, less than 25% seen once; the top ten hold 7% to 9%. The CDR3 runs 14 residues. V lost 3 bases and J lost 2, with 9 bases in between. This clonotype was seen more than once but under ten times. The source of this sequence is an adult woman who had mild COVID-19 (a few samples of this study predate the infection). Cell type and time point are not known. The gene calls are TRBV12-3 or TRBV12-4 and TRBJ2-3; D gene ambiguous. The sequenced sample was PBMCs or a T cell subset sorted from them (not recorded which). The CDR3 protein is CASSFPPPTDTQYF. The CDR3 bases are TGTGCCAGCAGTTTCCCCCCACCCACAGATACGCAGTATTTT.